This is a list of T cell receptor beta chains from one sample in a study of blood T cells in healthy people across ages. A single record per CDR3 protein comes from TCRdb applying MiXCR to the 5' RACE reads. The table shows about 1.5 million distinct CDR3 sequences, with around 40% occurring only once. Sequenced: blood. These receptors came from a woman between 18 and 29 years old in good health. Each CDR3 is given with its conserved first and last residue. The D gene is left open where the match is weak. Clone size, where shown, is once, few, many, or a class for clones that have expanded.

abundance: .
v_gene: TRBV5-1
d_gene: .
j_gene: TRBJ2-7
CDR3nt: TGCGCCAGCAGCTTAATTCCGGGACCAACCTACGAGCAGTACTTC
CDR3aa: CASSLIPGPTYEQYF

abundance: many
v_gene: TRBV30
d_gene: TRBD2
j_gene: TRBJ2-1
CDR3nt: TGTGCCTGGAGTGAACCGGGACTACATTACAATGAGCAGTTCTTC
CDR3aa: CAWSEPGLHYNEQFF

abundance: .
v_gene: TRBV7-9
d_gene: TRBD1
j_gene: TRBJ2-7
CDR3nt: TGTGCCAGCGACAAAAGGGACAGCCTGATGGGGTACTTC
CDR3aa: CASDKRDSLMGYF

abundance: .
v_gene: TRBV14
d_gene: .
j_gene: TRBJ2-3
CDR3nt: TGTGCCAGCAGCCAACCCCAGACAGGCACAGATACGCAGTATTTT
CDR3aa: CASSQPQTGTDTQYF

abundance: many
v_gene: TRBV10-3
d_gene: TRBD2
j_gene: TRBJ2-1
CDR3nt: TGTGCCATCAGTGGGACTAGCCATGAGCAGTTCTTC
CDR3aa: CAISGTSHEQFF

abundance: few
v_gene: TRBV2
d_gene: .
j_gene: TRBJ2-3
CDR3nt: TGTGCCAGCACTCGGGACACAGATACGCAGTATTTT
CDR3aa: CASTRDTDTQYF

abundance: .
v_gene: TRBV4-1
d_gene: .
j_gene: TRBJ2-3
CDR3nt: TGCGCCAGCAGCCAGGGGGACTTCACAGATACGCAGTATTTT
CDR3aa: CASSQGDFTDTQYF

abundance: few
v_gene: TRBV7-2
d_gene: .
j_gene: TRBJ1-4
CDR3nt: TGTGCCAGCAGCAAGGAGAATCATGAAAAACTGTTTTTT
CDR3aa: CASSKENHEKLFF

abundance: .
v_gene: TRBV9
d_gene: .
j_gene: TRBJ2-1
CDR3nt: TGTGCCAGCAGCCATGGGAACAGCGAGCAGTTCTTC
CDR3aa: CASSHGNSEQFF

abundance: few
v_gene: TRBV12-3/TRBV12-4
d_gene: .
j_gene: TRBJ1-4
CDR3nt: TGTGCCAGCAGGTTACGGGGGACTAATGAAAAACTGTTTTTT
CDR3aa: CASRLRGTNEKLFF

abundance: .
v_gene: TRBV27
d_gene: TRBD2
j_gene: TRBJ2-6
CDR3nt: TGTGCCAGCAGGGGGCACAGCGGGGGGTCGATGGGGGCCAACGTCCTGACTTTC
CDR3aa: CASRGHSGGSMGANVLTF

abundance: .
v_gene: TRBV7-7
d_gene: TRBD1
j_gene: TRBJ2-7
CDR3nt: TGTGCTAGCAGCAGCCGGGACAGGGGGCAAGATATGTCCGAGCAGTACTTC
CDR3aa: CASSSRDRGQDMSEQYF

abundance: once
v_gene: TRBV12-5
d_gene: TRBD1
j_gene: TRBJ2-3
CDR3nt: TGTGCTAGTGGAACATGGACAGGGAGAGATATGCAGTATTTT
CDR3aa: CASGTWTGRDMQYF

abundance: .
v_gene: TRBV12-3/TRBV12-4
d_gene: .
j_gene: TRBJ1-1
CDR3nt: TGTGCCAGCAGTTTTACGGGGCAGATCCCGAACACTGAAGCTTTCTTT
CDR3aa: CASSFTGQIPNTEAFF

abundance: few
v_gene: TRBV20-1
d_gene: TRBD2
j_gene: TRBJ2-1
CDR3nt: TGCAGTGCTAGAGGCGGGACTAGCGGGGGGTTCTACAATGAGCAGTTCTTC
CDR3aa: CSARGGTSGGFYNEQFF

abundance: once
v_gene: TRBV14
d_gene: .
j_gene: TRBJ1-1
CDR3nt: TGTGCCAGCAGCCGAATCGGGGGGGCGGCTTTCTTT
CDR3aa: CASSRIGGAAFF

abundance: .
v_gene: TRBV7-2
d_gene: .
j_gene: TRBJ2-1
CDR3nt: TGTGCCAGCAGCTCCATCTTAAGAGGCTCCTACAATGAGCAGTTCTTC
CDR3aa: CASSSILRGSYNEQFF

abundance: .
v_gene: TRBV4-1
d_gene: TRBD2
j_gene: TRBJ2-3
CDR3nt: TGCGCCAGCAGCCAAACTGGCGGGAGCAACACAGATACGCAGTATTTT
CDR3aa: CASSQTGGSNTDTQYF

abundance: .
v_gene: TRBV29-1
d_gene: .
j_gene: TRBJ2-6
CDR3nt: TGCAGCGTCCTGGCGGTCTTAAGCTCTGGGGCCAACGTCCTGACTTTC
CDR3aa: CSVLAVLSSGANVLTF

abundance: few
v_gene: TRBV6-4
d_gene: TRBD1
j_gene: TRBJ2-1
CDR3nt: TGTGCCAGCAGTGACTCGGCAGGGGGCGGAGATGAGCAGTTCTTC
CDR3aa: CASSDSAGGGDEQFF

abundance: .
v_gene: TRBV5-1
d_gene: TRBD2
j_gene: TRBJ2-3
CDR3nt: TGCGCCAGCAGCCCTCAGACTAGCGGGGGCGGGGGCACGCAGTATTTT
CDR3aa: CASSPQTSGGGGTQYF

abundance: .
v_gene: TRBV24-1
d_gene: .
j_gene: TRBJ1-5
CDR3nt: TGTGCCACCCAACGGGCGGGGATTAGCAATCAGCCCCAGCATTTT
CDR3aa: CATQRAGISNQPQHF

abundance: few
v_gene: TRBV13
d_gene: .
j_gene: TRBJ2-1
CDR3nt: TGTGCCAGCAGCCCCCTAAACCGGGTTGAGCAGTTCTTC
CDR3aa: CASSPLNRVEQFF

abundance: few
v_gene: TRBV20-1
d_gene: .
j_gene: TRBJ1-1
CDR3nt: TGCAGTGCTAGAGATGTAACGGATGAAGCTTTCTTT
CDR3aa: CSARDVTDEAFF

abundance: .
v_gene: TRBV7-9
d_gene: .
j_gene: TRBJ1-2
CDR3nt: TGTGCCAGCAGCTCGTCGGGCAGGGTCGCCTTCTATGGCTACACCTTC
CDR3aa: CASSSSGRVAFYGYTF

abundance: .
v_gene: TRBV13
d_gene: TRBD2
j_gene: TRBJ2-1
CDR3nt: TGTGCCAGCAGCGGAATACTAGCGGGAGGGGACTCCTACAATGAGCAGTTCTTC
CDR3aa: CASSGILAGGDSYNEQFF

abundance: .
v_gene: TRBV5-1
d_gene: .
j_gene: TRBJ2-1
CDR3nt: TGCGCCAGCAGGGCCGGCAGGAGCTCCTACAATGAGCAGTTCTTC
CDR3aa: CASRAGRSSYNEQFF

abundance: .
v_gene: TRBV7-6
d_gene: TRBD1
j_gene: TRBJ1-6
CDR3nt: TGTGCCAGCAGCCGGGGACAGGGGATTGTAACACCCCTCCACTTT
CDR3aa: CASSRGQGIVTPLHF

abundance: few
v_gene: TRBV20-1
d_gene: .
j_gene: TRBJ2-1
CDR3nt: TGCAGTGCTAGTAAGGACGCCATCGACGGTGAGCAGTTCTTC
CDR3aa: CSASKDAIDGEQFF

abundance: few
v_gene: TRBV4-3
d_gene: .
j_gene: TRBJ1-1
CDR3nt: TGCGCCAGCAGCCAAGAGGGGGGCGGGGGCAGGAACACTGAAGCTTTCTTT
CDR3aa: CASSQEGGGGRNTEAFF

abundance: few
v_gene: TRBV29-1
d_gene: .
j_gene: TRBJ2-5
CDR3nt: TGCAGCGTTGGCTCCCAATCTAGCACCCAGTACTTC
CDR3aa: CSVGSQSSTQYF

abundance: many
v_gene: TRBV6-1
d_gene: .
j_gene: TRBJ2-1
CDR3nt: TGTGCCAGCAGTCCCCTGAAGGCGGGAAGGTCCTACAATGAGCAGTTCTTC
CDR3aa: CASSPLKAGRSYNEQFF

abundance: .
v_gene: TRBV20-1
d_gene: .
j_gene: TRBJ2-1
CDR3nt: TGCAGTGCTAGAGATTCCAGCGGGTTTTACAATGAGCAGTTCTTC
CDR3aa: CSARDSSGFYNEQFF

abundance: once
v_gene: TRBV2
d_gene: .
j_gene: TRBJ2-7
CDR3nt: TGTGCCAGCAGTGAACCCGGACAGCCTAAGGATGAGCAGTACTTC
CDR3aa: CASSEPGQPKDEQYF

abundance: once
v_gene: TRBV5-1
d_gene: .
j_gene: TRBJ2-4
CDR3nt: TGCGCCAGCAGCCTAACGGGAGAGGTCATTCAGTACTTC
CDR3aa: CASSLTGEVIQYF

abundance: .
v_gene: TRBV24-1
d_gene: .
j_gene: TRBJ2-5
CDR3nt: TGTGCCACCAGTGATGTGAAGGGAGGACAAGAGACCCAGTACTTC
CDR3aa: CATSDVKGGQETQYF

abundance: .
v_gene: TRBV24-1
d_gene: .
j_gene: TRBJ2-1
CDR3nt: TGTGCCGCCAGTGATTGGCCACGTCTGGCGGGATCCTACAATGAGCAGTTCTTC
CDR3aa: CAASDWPRLAGSYNEQFF

abundance: once
v_gene: TRBV4-3
d_gene: .
j_gene: TRBJ1-5
CDR3nt: TGCGCCAGCAGCCAACGAATAGGGTCTAGCAATCAGCCCCAGCATTTT
CDR3aa: CASSQRIGSSNQPQHF

abundance: .
v_gene: TRBV7-2
d_gene: .
j_gene: TRBJ2-5
CDR3nt: TGTGCCAGCAGCCATTATGAAGAGACCCAGTACTTC
CDR3aa: CASSHYEETQYF

abundance: few
v_gene: TRBV12-3/TRBV12-4
d_gene: TRBD1
j_gene: TRBJ1-5
CDR3nt: TGTGCCAGCAGTCATAATCAGGGGGCTCATCAGCCCCAGCATTTT
CDR3aa: CASSHNQGAHQPQHF

abundance: .
v_gene: TRBV27
d_gene: .
j_gene: TRBJ1-2
CDR3nt: .
CDR3aa: CAVGTGYGCTF

abundance: .
v_gene: TRBV2
d_gene: .
j_gene: TRBJ2-2
CDR3nt: TGTGCCAGCAGTAGGGACCCCCCATCCGGGGAGCTGTTTTTT
CDR3aa: CASSRDPPSGELFF

abundance: few
v_gene: TRBV29-1
d_gene: TRBD2
j_gene: TRBJ2-1
CDR3nt: TGCAGCGTTGAAGTAGCGGGGGGTGAGCAGTTCTTC
CDR3aa: CSVEVAGGEQFF